The rows below give T cell receptor beta chains drawn from one sample of a study of spatial heterogeneity in lung cancer. TCRdb reprocessed the 5' RACE reads via MiXCR and lists one record per CDR3 protein. The sample carries some 4,600 distinct CDR3 sequences, roughly 6% recorded once. The starting material was lung tumor tissue, obtained at surgery. These receptors all come from a male donor with early-stage non-small cell lung cancer. The CDR3 runs from the conserved cysteine through the conserved F or W. Each record gives: V gene, CDR3 protein.

TRBV20-1 | CSARDQRVRGFSYEQYF
TRBV20-1 | CSAREWTGQGQPQHF
TRBV18 | CASSPEGPTNYGYTF
TRBV29-1 | CSVWQGANNEQFF
TRBV5-5 | CASSLVADNEQYF
TRBV20-1 | CSARDTLAVNTGELFF
TRBV11-2 | CASTPAGRNYGYTF
TRBV4-3 | CASSRGTQTDTQCF
TRBV5-1 | CASSLVGTVEAQYF
TRBV6-2/TRBV6-3 | CASSSGRPQTGELFF
TRBV24-1 | CATSDPLAARQFF
TRBV6-2/TRBV6-3 | CASRRGGTYEQYF
TRBV5-6 | CASSFGTGIDTEAFF
TRBV11-2 | CASSLSPADDTQYF
TRBV27 | CASSLSNHEQFF
TRBV27 | CASSFRGWEGGYTF
TRBV2 | CASRDTNTGELFF
TRBV25-1 | CASSSPWSGEQFF
TRBV6-6 | CASSYGDSNQPQHF
TRBV29-1 | CSAPGSGGYNEQFF
TRBV5-4 | CASAKTSSSTDTQYF
TRBV28 | CASSLYTGIEAFF
TRBV28 | CASSFRDRVNSPLHF
TRBV3-1 | CASSHASYEQYF
TRBV28 | CASSFRGLSPLHF
TRBV6-5 | CASSYSGEGEEDTQYF
TRBV15 | CATSTFLAGGYNEQFF
TRBV20-1 | CSASTGTGAQKLFF
TRBV9 | CASSVPRLAPNTGELFF